Below, one TCR beta chain is given with its context. Its antigen remains undetermined. No much larger clone exists at a distance of one base, and base qualities are not known. Library preparation employed RT-PCR. This sample was sequenced with an Illumina HiSeq 2500. TCRdb redid the processing of the public reads, applying fastp at Q25 and MiXCR, and retained in-frame beta chains. For every CDR3 protein sequence, its rows merge into one entry that carries the most common genes and DNA. The sample data list more than 550,000 distinct CDR3 sequences, and roughly 12% of these were observed just once. 9.5% to 12% of the sample rests with the top ten. These data originate in a study of response to subunit inactivated influenza vaccine (dated by TCRdb to the late 2010s). Background on the whole study: The study used deep quantitative T cell receptor repertoire profiling to track responses to a trivalent subunit inactivated influenza vaccine. General conclusions and limits of the study: The authors suggested that each seasonal influenza vaccination may recruit only a limited number of new T cells.

Deletion took 5 bases off V and 1 base off J, with a span of 13 bases between the germline ends. From its cysteine to its phenylalanine, the CDR3 spans 15 amino acids. CDR3 DNA is the only sequence kept; it has 45 bases, read in frame from the first base. CDR1 and CDR2, per the germline V gene, are MNHNS and SASEGT. This sample also belongs to another study, concerning T cells expressing NK-cell markers. Looking at the second paper: The TCR beta cDNA libraries were made using 5'RACE template switching, a step that added both a universal primer site and unique molecular identifiers. TCR beta-chain repertoires were profiled in sorted CD3+CD56+NKG2C+, CD3+CD56+NKG2C- and CD3+CD56-NKG2C+ T-cell subsets from fewer than 10 donors. Of the eight sequenced donors, seven were found to be HCMV-seropositive and one was found to be HCMV-seronegative. To restrict sorting to alphabetaTCR-expressing T cells, an anti-gammadeltaTCR antibody was added in several experiments. In six donors, the dominant CD3+CD56+NKG2C+ clonotypes were found to rank among the top 10 CD8+ clonotypes and to make up about 1.0-7.5% of CD8+ T cells. Those dominant clonotypes were again the most abundant among CD3+CD56-NKG2C+ cells in a handful of donors, at about 25-60.1%. It remained unclear whether the expanded NKG2C-expressing T cell clones were specific for HCMV antigens. The study sequenced eight donors, all healthy volunteers chosen at random: three men and five women. HCMV-specific IgG was detected in serum with a commercial ELISA kit to determine HCMV serostatus. Ficoll density gradient centrifugation was used to isolate peripheral blood mononuclear cells from blood. For five or six donors, unsorted PBMC were also used to sequence bulk peripheral blood T-cell repertoires. Priming for cDNA synthesis came from the TCR beta constant segment, and two successive PCR amplification steps followed. Libraries were sequenced as 2 x 150 bp reads on Illumina HiSeq 2000/2500, MiSeq or NextSeq. MIGEC was used to demultiplex reads and group reads by UMI, and MiTCR was used to assemble and quantify clonotypes. To remove erroneous sequences, TCR cDNA sequences were retained only when supported by two or more reads. The tcR package was used for downstream repertoire analysis, and clonotypes were matched between fractions using CDR3 nucleotide sequence together with V segment. VDJmatch was used to annotate antigen specificity against VDJdb, with one amino acid substitution in CDR3 allowed.

Rearrangement joined TRBV6-1 to TRBJ2-3, with the D gene tentatively TRBD1 or TRBD2, based on 5 matching bases in each. The clonotype originates from a man aged 45 to 65 who received an inactivated influenza vaccine. Donor details come from another sample of the same person, matched by shared clones. The sample in question was PBMCs from blood, obtained on the day of vaccination. The nucleotide sequence is given as TGTGCCAGCAGTAAATTCGGGGCCCGCACAGATACGCAGTATTTT. This is translated as CASSKFGARTDTQYF.